The present TCR beta chain was sequenced within a study of molecular identifiers for immune sequencing clone quantification. General study results and limits: Same-barcode identical TCR molecules could make highly expanded clones look smaller than they are. Effector cells had over 98% of their molecules in clones above 20 RNA copies, while naive cells had under 1%. Researchers reportedly could pick up spiked Jurkat TCR RNA from one cell mixed into 1 million or so naive cells.

After removal of 5 bases from V and 10 bases from J, the junction contained 11 bases not matched to a gene. The CDR3 runs 14 residues. Each CDR3 protein is one row after TCRdb ran MiXCR on the PCR reads. The sample lists under 600,000 distinct CDR3 sequences, around 25% occurring once. This clonotype was observed a single time. Its specificity is not known. With RNA at 10%, 30% or 50%, naive CD8 libraries came from approximately 22,000 to 940,000 sorted cells. V gene TRBV12-3 or TRBV12-4 combines with J gene TRBJ2-3; 8 nucleotides align to TRBD1. The sequence was collected from a human donor in good health. Some libraries in this study had Jurkat cell RNA spiked in. Material: naive CD8+ T cells from blood, with Jurkat cell RNA spiked in. Subset: FACS-sorted CD8+CD4-CCR7+CD45RA+ naive T cells. In DNA, the CDR3 is TGTGCCAGCAGTCTCCGGACAGGGCCGGATGCGCAGTATTTT. Translating gives CASSLRTGPDAQYF.